These 16 T cell receptor beta chains were sequenced from one sample in a study of T cell responses to AZD1222 COVID-19 vaccine. Assay used: immunoSEQ multiplex PCR; TCRdb lists only in-frame clones, some missing. The sample lists 120,000 or so clones, about 90% occurring once. The starting material was peripheral blood, obtained on day 0 of MenACWY control vaccination. These receptors all come from an adult in good health.

The chain carries TRBV6-5 and TRBJ2-3, with 8 bases matching TRBD1. Trimming took 5 bases from V and 0 from J; bases not matched to a gene: 4. Germline CDR1 reads MNHEY; CDR2 reads SVGAGI. CDR3 length: 15 amino acids. The CDR3 DNA is TGTGCCAGCAGTACCGGGACAGGAAGCACAGATACGCAGTATTTT. As protein: CASSTGTGSTDTQYF.

The chain has TRBV2 and TRBJ2-5; D is ambiguous. The CDR3 is made up of 10 amino acids. The germline V gene has CDR1 SNHLY and CDR2 FYNNEI. V was cut by 8 bases and J by 1 base, with 2 bases left in between. CDR3 sequence reads: CASFQETQYF. In DNA form, the CDR3 reads TGTGCCAGCTTCCAAGAGACCCAGTACTTC.

The rearrangement joins TRBV27 to TRBJ2-7, with TRBD1 identical over 7 bases. CDR3 length equals 15 residues. Germline CDR1 is MNHEY and CDR2 is SMNVEV (reference sequence). The J segment lost 0 bases and the V segment lost 3 bases, leaving 5 bases of the junction unmatched. The CDR3 coding sequence is TGTGCCAGCAGTTTCTGGGGACAGAACTCCTACGAGCAGTACTTC. It yields the protein CASSFWGQNSYEQYF.

V gene TRBV19 combines with J gene TRBJ2-2; TRBD1 agrees at 9 bases. The CDR3 is 21 amino acids. V trimming: 3 bases; J trimming: 0 bases; junction bases outside the gene matches: 17. Germline V gene data show CDR1 as LNHDA and CDR2 as SQIVND (reference sequence). The CDR3 sequence: CASSIHIGTGTLNTNTGELFF. The CDR3 DNA reads as TGTGCCAGTAGTATCCACATTGGGACAGGGACGCTTAACACGAACACCGGGGAGCTGTTTTTT.

The V call is TRBV7-6, the J call TRBJ1-6, with 9 bases identical to TRBD1. Germline V CDR1 and CDR2: SGHVS, FNYEAQ. The CDR3 runs 15 residues. Trimming took 3 bases from V and 6 from J; bases not matched to a gene: 3. The chain's CDR3 is CASSFGTGSNSPLHF. In DNA form, the CDR3 reads TGTGCCAGCAGCTTTGGGACAGGGAGTAATTCACCCCTCCACTTT. Full variable domain (missing parts from reference TRBV7-6 and TRBJ1-6): GAGVSQSPRYKVTKRGQDVALRCDPISGHVSLYWYRQALGQGPEFLTYFNYEAQQDKSGLPNDRFSAERPEGSISTLTIQRTEQRDSAMYRCASSFGTGSNSPLHFGNGTRLTVT.

The chain links TRBV5-6 to TRBJ2-1; 15 positions match TRBD2. The CDR3 consists of 15 residues. From germline, CDR1 is SGHDT and CDR2 YYEEEE. V shed 4 bases and J 6 bases; nucleotides not matched to a gene: 2. The CDR3 coding sequence is TGTGCCAGCAGCCAGGGACTAGCGGGAGGCAATGAGCAGTTCTTC. This codes for CASSQGLAGGNEQFF.

This clone was seen a single time. V usage is TRBV4-3 and J usage is TRBJ2-1, with a tentative D call TRBD2 (7 bases). Germline lookup yields CDR1 LGHNA and CDR2 YSLEER. The CDR3 totals 16 residues. Trimming pared 0 bases from V and 8 bases from J, leaving 17 bases between. CDR3 loop: CASSQDLGGGVHEQFF. The CDR3 DNA reads TGCGCCAGCAGCCAAGATCTGGGGGGGGGCGTCCATGAGCAGTTCTTC.

The chain has TRBV2 and TRBJ2-7; 11 bases are shared with TRBD1. J gave up 7 bases and V 3 bases, and 5 bases lay outside the gene matches. The CDR3 length is 14 residues. Looked up from germline, CDR1 is SNHLY and CDR2 is FYNNEI. CDR3 in amino acids: CASSDPGTGGEQYV. Written as DNA, the CDR3 is TGTGCCAGCAGTGACCCTGGGACAGGGGGTGAGCAGTACGTC.

The V and J genes are TRBV27 and TRBJ1-1, with a possible D match to TRBD1 (6 bases). The CDR3 consists of 16 residues. Germline V lookup: CDR1 MNHEY, CDR2 SMNVEV (reference sequence). V was pared by 6 bases and J by 5 bases, with 22 bases between. The CDR3 reads CASSPRREQGRTEAFF. The CDR3 nucleotides read TGTGCCAGCAGCCCACGGCGAGAACAGGGACGGACTGAAGCTTTCTTT.

This clone was detected once. The rearrangement joins TRBV5-6 to TRBJ2-3, with TRBD2 matching over 14 bases. V dropped 5 bases and J dropped 4; count of bases not matched to a gene: 15. The CDR3 spans 19 residues. Germline V gene sequence: CDR1 SGHDT, CDR2 YYEEEE. The CDR3: CASRAAGLAGERAPDTQYF. CDR3 in DNA: TGTGCCAGCAGGGCCGCGGGACTAGCGGGGGAGAGGGCGCCAGATACGCAGTATTTT.

The chain joins TRBV5-1 to TRBJ2-2; D possibly corresponds to TRBD2 (6 bases). Trimming removed 4 bases at V and 8 bases at J, with 12 bases between. CDR3 length equals 13 residues. Germline CDR1 and CDR2: SGHRS and YFSETQ. The DNA for the CDR3 is TGCGCCAGCAGCCCCAGGGCGGGAGGGGAGCTGTTTTTT. The encoded protein is CASSPRAGGELFF.

This rearrangement joins TRBV9 to TRBJ2-5; D unresolved. The germline V gene has CDR1 SGDLS and CDR2 YYNGEE. This CDR3 comprises 16 residues. V lost 1 base and J lost 0, with 13 bases in between. CDR3 DNA: TGTGCCAGCAGCGTATCGGCCTATAGGTACCAAGAGACCCAGTACTTC. It translates to CASSVSAYRYQETQYF.

The chain is built from TRBV3-1 (or the pseudogene TRBV3-2) and TRBJ1-6; 7 bases line up with TRBD1. With V trimmed by 1 base and J by 7 bases, 4 bases remained unmatched. This CDR3 region has 15 residues. CDR1 is LGHDT and CDR2 is YNNKEL in the germline V gene (reference sequence). CDR3 protein: CASSQGDRVNSPLHF. Written as DNA, the CDR3 is TGTGCCAGCAGCCAAGGAGACAGGGTGAATTCACCCCTCCACTTT.

The DNA for the CDR3 is TGCGCCAGCAGCCAAGTGGGGGGTTACACAGATACGCAGTATTTT. It codes for CASSQVGGYTDTQYF. V gene TRBV4-3 combines with J gene TRBJ2-3; tentatively, D is TRBD2 (6 bases). V gave up 1 base and J gave up 2 bases, with 10 bases separating them. The V gene's germline CDR1 is LGHNA and CDR2 YSLEER. This CDR3 is 15 amino acids long.

The rearrangement links TRBV27 to TRBJ1-5; the D is unclear. The CDR3 is 18 amino acids. Germline CDR1 MNHEY, CDR2 SMNVEV (reference sequence). Trimming left V 3 bases short and J 4 bases short, with 22 bases between. The CDR3 loop is CASSLPRPDGLANQPQHF. The DNA for the CDR3 is TGTGCCAGCAGTTTGCCCCGCCCGGACGGGTTAGCAAATCAGCCCCAGCATTTT.

V usage is TRBV14 and J usage is TRBJ2-3; 7 nucleotides line up with TRBD1. The trim removed 1 base at V and 3 bases at J, leaving 7 bases unmatched. Looked up from germline, CDR1 is SGHDN and CDR2 is FVKESK. The CDR3 spans 16 residues. Here the CDR3 reads CASSQVQGVGTDTQYF. The CDR3 DNA reads as TGTGCCAGCAGCCAAGTCCAGGGGGTTGGTACAGATACGCAGTATTTT.